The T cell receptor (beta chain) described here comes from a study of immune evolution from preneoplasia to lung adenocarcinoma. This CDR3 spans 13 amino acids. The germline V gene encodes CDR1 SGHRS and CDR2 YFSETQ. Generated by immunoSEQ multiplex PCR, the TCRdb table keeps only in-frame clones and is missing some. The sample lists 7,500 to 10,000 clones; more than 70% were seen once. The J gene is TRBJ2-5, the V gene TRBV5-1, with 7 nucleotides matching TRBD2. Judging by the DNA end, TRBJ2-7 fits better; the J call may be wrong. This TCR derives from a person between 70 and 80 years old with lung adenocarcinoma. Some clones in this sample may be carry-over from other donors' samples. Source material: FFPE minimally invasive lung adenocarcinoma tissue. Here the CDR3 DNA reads TGCGCCAGCAGCCCACGGGGGGAGAGCGAGCAGTACTTC. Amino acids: CASSPRGESEQYF.